The clone carrying this TCR beta chain was seen repeatedly, ten times or more. Hyperthyroidism qualified as stable when ophthalmopathy did not develop within 18 months of follow-up. Pregnant or lactating patients and those with other autoimmune diseases or uncontrolled infections were excluded. The authors isolated PBMCs from over 7.5 ml of fresh peripheral blood. The record originates from a study of Graves' ophthalmopathy and Graves' hyperthyroidism. Amplification targeted the TCR beta CDR3 regions, with RNA transcripts as the source material. The first round was an RT-PCR with HTBI primers, and the second round was a multiplex PCR. TCRdb itself ran the multiplex PCR reads through MiXCR, one entry per CDR3 protein. The table includes just over 600,000 distinct CDR3 sequences, 22% detected once. What was sequenced was peripheral blood. The origin of this receptor is a woman aged 18-30 years with stable Graves' hyperthyroidism. Some clones in this sample may be carry-over from other donors' samples.

The CDR3 DNA reads as TGTGCCAGCACCATACAGGGGGGCAATCAGCCCCAGCATTTT. Translation: CASTIQGGNQPQHF. The rearrangement uses TRBV12-3 or TRBV12-4 and TRBJ1-5; 8 nucleotides line up with TRBD1. The CDR3 is 14 residues long. V was clipped by 7 bases and J by 2 bases; unmatched bases: 4.